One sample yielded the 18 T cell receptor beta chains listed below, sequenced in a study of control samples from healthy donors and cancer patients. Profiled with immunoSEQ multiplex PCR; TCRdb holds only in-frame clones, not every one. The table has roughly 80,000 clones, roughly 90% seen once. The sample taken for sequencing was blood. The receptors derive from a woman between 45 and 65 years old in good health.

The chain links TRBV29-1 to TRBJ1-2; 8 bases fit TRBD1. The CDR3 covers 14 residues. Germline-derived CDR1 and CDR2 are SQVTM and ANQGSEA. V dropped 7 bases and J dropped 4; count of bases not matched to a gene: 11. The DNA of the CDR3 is TGCAGCGCCAAACCGGGACAGGAATCCTATGGCTACACCTTC. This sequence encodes CSAKPGQESYGYTF.

This CDR3 is CASRQDRSYEQYF. The CDR3 DNA reads as TGTGCCAGCCGCCAAGACAGATCCTACGAGCAGTACTTC. The chain joins TRBV27 to TRBJ2-7; TRBD1 might be the D (5 bases). Germline V CDR1 and CDR2: MNHEY, SMNVEV (reference sequence). V was trimmed by 8 bases and J by 1 base, leaving 12 bases between them. The CDR3 has 13 residues.

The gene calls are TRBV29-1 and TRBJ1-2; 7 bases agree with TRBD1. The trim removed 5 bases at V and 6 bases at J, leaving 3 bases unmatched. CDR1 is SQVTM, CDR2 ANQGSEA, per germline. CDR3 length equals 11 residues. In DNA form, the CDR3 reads TGCAGCGTTTTAGGGGGCCATGGCTACACCTTC. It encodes CSVLGGHGYTF.

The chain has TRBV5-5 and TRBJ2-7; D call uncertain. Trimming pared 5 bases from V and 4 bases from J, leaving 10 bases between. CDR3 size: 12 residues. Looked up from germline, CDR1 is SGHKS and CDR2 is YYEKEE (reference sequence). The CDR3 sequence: CASSRSQYEQYF. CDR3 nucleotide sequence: TGTGCCAGCAGTCGTAGCCAGTACGAGCAGTACTTC.

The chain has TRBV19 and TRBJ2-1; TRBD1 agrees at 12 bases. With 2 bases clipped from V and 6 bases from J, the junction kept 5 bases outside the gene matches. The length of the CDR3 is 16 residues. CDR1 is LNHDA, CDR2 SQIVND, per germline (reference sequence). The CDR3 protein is CASSISGTGGRNEQFF. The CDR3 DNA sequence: TGTGCCAGTAGTATATCGGGGACAGGGGGCCGCAATGAGCAGTTCTTC.

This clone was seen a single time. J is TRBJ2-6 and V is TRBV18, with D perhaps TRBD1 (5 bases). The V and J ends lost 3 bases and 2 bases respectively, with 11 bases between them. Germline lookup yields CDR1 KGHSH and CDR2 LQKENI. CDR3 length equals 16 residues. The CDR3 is CASSPSTGAGANVLTF. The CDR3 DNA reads TGTGCCAGCTCACCTAGTACAGGTGCTGGGGCCAACGTCCTGACTTTC.

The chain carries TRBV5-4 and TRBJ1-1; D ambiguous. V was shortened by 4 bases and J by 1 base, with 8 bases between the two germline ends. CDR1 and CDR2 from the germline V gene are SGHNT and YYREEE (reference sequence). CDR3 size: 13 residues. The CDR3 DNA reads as TGTGCCAGCAGCCTCGGTGAGAACACTGAAGCTTTCTTT. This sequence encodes CASSLGENTEAFF. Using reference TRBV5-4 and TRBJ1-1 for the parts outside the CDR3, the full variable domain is ETGVTQSPTHLIKTRGQQVTLRCSSQSGHNTVSWYQQALGQGPQFIFQYYREEENGRGNFPPRFSGLQFPNYSSELNVNALELDDSALYLCASSLGENTEAFFGQGTRLTVV.

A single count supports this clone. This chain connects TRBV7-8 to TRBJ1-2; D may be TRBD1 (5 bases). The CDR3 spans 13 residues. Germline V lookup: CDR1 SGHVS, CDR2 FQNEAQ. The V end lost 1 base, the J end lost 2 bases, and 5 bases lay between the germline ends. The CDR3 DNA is TGTGCCAGCAGCTTAGGACAGAACTATGGCTACACCTTC. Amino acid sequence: CASSLGQNYGYTF.

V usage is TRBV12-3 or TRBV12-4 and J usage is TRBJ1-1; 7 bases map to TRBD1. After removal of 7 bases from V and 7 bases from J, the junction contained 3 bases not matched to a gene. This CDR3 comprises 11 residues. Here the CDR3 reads CASTRDSEAFF. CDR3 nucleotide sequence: TGTGCCAGCACCCGGGACAGTGAAGCTTTCTTT.

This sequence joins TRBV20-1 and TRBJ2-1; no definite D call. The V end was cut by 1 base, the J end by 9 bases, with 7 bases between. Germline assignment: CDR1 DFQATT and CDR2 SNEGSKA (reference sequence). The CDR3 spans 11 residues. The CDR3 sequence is CSARVRSEQFF. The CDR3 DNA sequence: TGCAGTGCTAGAGTTCGATCTGAGCAGTTCTTC.

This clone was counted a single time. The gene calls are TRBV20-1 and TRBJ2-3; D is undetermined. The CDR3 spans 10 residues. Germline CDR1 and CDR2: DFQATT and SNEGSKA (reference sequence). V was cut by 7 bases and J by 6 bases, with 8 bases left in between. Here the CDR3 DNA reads TGCAGTGTAAAAATGGATACGCAGTATTTT. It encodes CSVKMDTQYF.

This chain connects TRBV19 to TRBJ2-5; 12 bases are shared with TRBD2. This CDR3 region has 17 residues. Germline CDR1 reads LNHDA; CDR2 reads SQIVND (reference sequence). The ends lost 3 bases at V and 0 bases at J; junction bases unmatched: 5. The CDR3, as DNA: TGTGCCAGTAGTATTGGGGGGACTAGCGGGTACCAAGAGACCCAGTACTTC. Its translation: CASSIGGTSGYQETQYF.

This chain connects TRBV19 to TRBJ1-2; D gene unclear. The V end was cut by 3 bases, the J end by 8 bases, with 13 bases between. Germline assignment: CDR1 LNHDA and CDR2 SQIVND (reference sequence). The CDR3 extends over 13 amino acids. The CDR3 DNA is TGTGCCAGTAGTATGCGAAGTCCGGGCGGCTACACCTTC. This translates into CASSMRSPGGYTF.

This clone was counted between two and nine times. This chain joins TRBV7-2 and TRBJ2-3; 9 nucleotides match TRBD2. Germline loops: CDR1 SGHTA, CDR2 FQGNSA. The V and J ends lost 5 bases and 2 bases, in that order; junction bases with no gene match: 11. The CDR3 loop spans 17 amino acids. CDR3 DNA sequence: TGTGCCAGCAGCCGGGAGGGTAGCGGGGGCTTCACAGATACGCAGTATTTT. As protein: CASSREGSGGFTDTQYF.

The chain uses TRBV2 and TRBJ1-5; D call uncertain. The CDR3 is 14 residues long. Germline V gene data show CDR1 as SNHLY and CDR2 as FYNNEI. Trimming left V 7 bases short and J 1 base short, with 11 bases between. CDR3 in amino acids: CASNMGFSNQPQHF. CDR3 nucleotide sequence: TGTGCCAGCAATATGGGTTTCAGCAATCAGCCCCAGCATTTT. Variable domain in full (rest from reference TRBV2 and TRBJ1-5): EPEVTQTPSHQVTQMGQEVILRCVPISNHLYFYWYRQILGQKVEFLVSFYNNEISEKSEIFDDQFSVERPDGSNFTLKIRSTKLEDSAMYFCASNMGFSNQPQHFGDGTRLSIL.

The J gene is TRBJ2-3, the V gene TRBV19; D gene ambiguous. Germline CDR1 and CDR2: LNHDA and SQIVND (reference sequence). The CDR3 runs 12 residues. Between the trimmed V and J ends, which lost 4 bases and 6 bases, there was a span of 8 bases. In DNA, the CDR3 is TGTGCCAGTAGTAGCTTAGGTGATACGCAGTATTTT. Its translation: CASSSLGDTQYF.

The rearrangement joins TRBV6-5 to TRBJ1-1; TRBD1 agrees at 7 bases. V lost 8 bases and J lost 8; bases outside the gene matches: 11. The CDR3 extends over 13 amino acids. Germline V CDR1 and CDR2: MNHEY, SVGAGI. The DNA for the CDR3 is TGTGCCAGCTCCGTCAGTCTGGACAGGGAAGCTTTCTTT. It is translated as CASSVSLDREAFF.

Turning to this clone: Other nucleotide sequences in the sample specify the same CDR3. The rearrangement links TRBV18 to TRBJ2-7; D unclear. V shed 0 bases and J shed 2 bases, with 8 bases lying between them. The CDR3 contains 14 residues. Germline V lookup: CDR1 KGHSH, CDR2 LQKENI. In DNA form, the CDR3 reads TGTGCCAGCTCACCACCGGGATCTACCTACGAGCAGTACTTC. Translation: CASSPPGSTYEQYF.